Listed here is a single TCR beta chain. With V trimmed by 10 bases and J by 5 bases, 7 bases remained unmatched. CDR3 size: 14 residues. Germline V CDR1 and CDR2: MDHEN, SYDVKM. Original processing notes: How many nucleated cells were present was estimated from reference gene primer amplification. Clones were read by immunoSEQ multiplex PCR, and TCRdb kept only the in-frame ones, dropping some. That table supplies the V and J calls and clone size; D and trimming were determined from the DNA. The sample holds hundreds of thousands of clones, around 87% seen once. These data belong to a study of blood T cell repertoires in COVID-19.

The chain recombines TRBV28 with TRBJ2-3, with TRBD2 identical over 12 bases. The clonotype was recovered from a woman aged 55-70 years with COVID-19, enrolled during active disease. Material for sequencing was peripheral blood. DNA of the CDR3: TGTGCCAACTCACTAGCGGGGGGCCGAGATACGCAGTATTTT. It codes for CANSLAGGRDTQYF.